The clone carrying this TCR beta chain has just a few counts. The antigen remains unidentified. The observed sequence ends 3 residues before the CDR3 terminus, with the missing tail filled in from the germline J gene. The V end was cut by 2 bases, the J end by 8 bases, with 18 bases between. Germline loops: CDR1 SGHVS, CDR2 FQNEAQ. CDR3 length equals 16 residues. Profiled with immunoSEQ multiplex PCR; TCRdb holds only in-frame clones, not every one. The sample lists about 26,000 clones, none appearing once, the ten largest making up approximately 24%. This entry comes from a study of T cell clonality in common variable immunodeficiency. CVID meant reduced serum IgG, IgA and/or IgM plus specific antibody deficiency. Regarding the study as a whole: Reportedly, TCR beta sequences from common variable immunodeficiency showed fewer deletions and N-nucleotide insertions. CVID subjects had higher TCRbeta clonality than healthy controls, most marked in about a third.

The sequence came from a human donor with common variable immunodeficiency. The sequencing sample was made of peripheral blood mononuclear cells. This chain joins TRBV7-8 and TRBJ1-4, with D perhaps matching TRBD1 (5 bases). The sequenced part of the CDR3 DNA is TGTGCCAGCAGCTTAACCGAGAGGGGTGCGAGGGAAAAA. Protein sequence: CASSLTERGAREK. The complete CDR3 reads CASSLTERGAREKLFF. The full variable domain, its missing parts supplied by reference TRBV7-8 and TRBJ1-4, is GAGVSQSPRYKVAKRGQDVALRCDPISGHVSLFWYQQALGQGPEFLTYFQNEAQLDKSGLPSDRFFAERPEGSVSTLKIQRTQQEDSAVYLCASSLTERGAREKLFFGSGTQLSVL.